The clone carrying this T cell receptor (beta chain) was observed a single time. Its antigen is as yet unknown. These data are taken from a study of T cell responses to AZD1222 COVID-19 vaccine. The study's findings and limits: Regions 160-218 and 743-854 held dominance among vaccine-associated CD4 TCRs, which spanned spike.

Repertoires were generated with immunoSEQ multiplex PCR, while TCRdb's copy carries only in-frame clones and drops some. The sample consists of about 97,000 clones, over 75% of them appearing once. The CDR3 covers 14 residues. With 3 bases removed from V and 1 base from J, the gap between germline ends came to 7 bases. The germline gives CDR1 LNHNV, CDR2 YYDKDF (reference sequence). The clonotype was recovered from an adult in good health. The chain combines TRBV15 with TRBJ1-3, with D uncertain. Material: peripheral blood, obtained on day 0 of AZD1222 vaccination. The CDR3 here is CATSSPSSGNTIYF. CDR3 DNA sequence: TGTGCCACCAGCAGTCCTTCTTCTGGAAACACCATATATTTT.